This T cell receptor beta chain was captured in a study of T cell repertoires in cytomegalovirus infection. Germline V gene data show CDR1 as SNHLY and CDR2 as FYNNEI. V was cut by 5 bases and J by 4 bases, with 8 bases left in between. CDR3 length: 12 residues. General observations from the study: Identification of carriers of CMV plus the relevant HLA was performed using cumulative public TCR beta family frequency.

TCRdb analysed the reads with MiXCR anew, one entry per CDR3 protein. The table includes fewer than 550,000 distinct CDR3 sequences, 26% detected once. Details on this clonotype: The antigen is unknown.

The chain has TRBV2 and TRBJ1-1; tentatively, D is TRBD1 (6 bases). The sequence was obtained from a human donor in good health (CMV status not recorded). Some clones in this sample may be carry-over from other donors' samples. Source material: PBMCs. The CDR3 nucleotides are TGTGCCAGCAGTCGGGACACCACTGAAGCTTTCTTT. This sequence encodes CASSRDTTEAFF.